This is a list of T cell receptor beta chains from one sample in a study of blood T cells in healthy people across ages. TCRdb re-called the 5' RACE reads through MiXCR, storing one row per CDR3 protein. Here the sample spans about 730,000 distinct CDR3 sequences, more than 40% being singletons. The sequencing input was blood. These TCRs come from an older woman in good health. The conserved cysteine and the conserved F or W are not part of the CDR3 here. Each record gives: V gene, J gene, CDR3 length, CDR3 protein.

v_call: TRBV4-3
j_call: TRBJ2-7
cdr3_length: 13
cdr3_aa: ASSQGPSKLYEQY

v_call: TRBV7-9
j_call: TRBJ2-7
cdr3_length: 14
cdr3_aa: ASSSPDRESSYEQY

v_call: TRBV9
j_call: TRBJ2-3
cdr3_length: 14
cdr3_aa: ASTPGQRGATDTQY

v_call: TRBV2
j_call: TRBJ1-2
cdr3_length: 12
cdr3_aa: ASSLDGTPYGYT

v_call: TRBV3-1
j_call: TRBJ2-3
cdr3_length: 15
cdr3_aa: ASQGRGGRQFTDTQY

v_call: TRBV4-3
j_call: TRBJ2-3
cdr3_length: 14
cdr3_aa: ASSLNRGSSTDTQY

v_call: TRBV28
j_call: TRBJ2-3
cdr3_length: 13
cdr3_aa: ASTLGLSSTDTQY

v_call: TRBV6-6
j_call: TRBJ2-5
cdr3_length: 10
cdr3_aa: ASRTSPETQY

v_call: TRBV20-1
j_call: TRBJ1-1
cdr3_length: 12
cdr3_aa: SARTTGGGTEAF

v_call: TRBV7-3
j_call: TRBJ2-3
cdr3_length: 11
cdr3_aa: ACSYSRADTQY

v_call: TRBV10-3
j_call: TRBJ2-7
cdr3_length: 14
cdr3_aa: AISEPPGGGSDEQY

v_call: TRBV11-2
j_call: TRBJ2-7
cdr3_length: 13
cdr3_aa: ASSPPGTNAYEQY

v_call: TRBV27
j_call: TRBJ1-2
cdr3_length: 11
cdr3_aa: ASTQGLNYGYT

v_call: TRBV12-3/TRBV12-4
j_call: TRBJ1-5
cdr3_length: 13
cdr3_aa: ASSRTGGYNQPQH

v_call: TRBV7-9
j_call: TRBJ2-1
cdr3_length: 10
cdr3_aa: ASSLVWNEQF

v_call: TRBV9
j_call: TRBJ2-1
cdr3_length: 10
cdr3_aa: ASSGRDPEQF

v_call: TRBV19
j_call: TRBJ2-2
cdr3_length: 11
cdr3_aa: ASSKGRAGELF

v_call: TRBV5-1
j_call: TRBJ1-1
cdr3_length: 13
cdr3_aa: ASSLVSGASTEAF

v_call: TRBV28
j_call: TRBJ2-7
cdr3_length: 11
cdr3_aa: ASREGTTYEQY

v_call: TRBV9
j_call: TRBJ2-1
cdr3_length: 12
cdr3_aa: ASSVGGDLAVQF

v_call: TRBV28
j_call: TRBJ2-5
cdr3_length: 9
cdr3_aa: ASRTRETQY

v_call: TRBV9
j_call: TRBJ2-7
cdr3_length: 13
cdr3_aa: ASSTSAAPSYEQY

v_call: TRBV19
j_call: TRBJ2-1
cdr3_length: 11
cdr3_aa: ASDPLAGGEQF

v_call: TRBV3-1
j_call: TRBJ1-2
cdr3_length: 10
cdr3_aa: ASSRDSYGYT